The source of this T cell receptor beta chain is a study of T cells in Graves' hyperthyroidism and ophthalmopathy. Study-level results: The model foresaw ophthalmopathy a median 6.5 months prior to onset.

Stable hyperthyroidism: no ophthalmopathy progression over 18 months of follow-up. The hyperthyroidism was newly diagnosed and had lasted under 2 months; the patients were aged 18 to 65. The authors took PBMCs from over 8.5 ml fresh peripheral blood. Amplification of TCR beta CDR3 regions used RNA as the template. The TCR CDR3 was amplified in a first-round RT-PCR using the HTBI primer set. TCRdb re-called the multiplex PCR reads through MiXCR, storing one row per CDR3 protein. The data hold under 450,000 distinct CDR3 sequences, with 15% to 18% observed a single time. As regards this clonotype: Its antigen is as yet unknown.

The CDR3 sequence is 13 residues long. The germline V gene encodes CDR1 ENHRY and CDR2 SYGVKD. V gave up 7 bases and J gave up 3 bases, with 12 bases separating them. The sequencing input was blood. The TCR originated in a young woman with Graves' hyperthyroidism. The chain employs TRBV10-3 and TRBJ2-5; D is undetermined. CDR3 amino acids: CAITKGLEETQYF. CDR3 sequence (DNA): TGTGCCATCACCAAGGGCCTAGAAGAGACCCAGTACTTC.